The 24 T cell receptor beta chains given below trace back to one sample, sequenced in a study of blood T cell repertoires in COVID-19. TCRdb's table, derived via immunoSEQ multiplex PCR, lists solely in-frame clones and lacks some. The sample holds about 96,000 clones, over 85% seen once. The sample consisted of peripheral blood. These receptors were taken from a human donor with COVID-19, enrolled during active disease. The donor label of this sample is uncertain.

This chain joins TRBV18 and TRBJ1-3; D ambiguous. CDR3 length: 13 amino acids. Germline loops: CDR1 KGHSH, CDR2 LQKENI. V was trimmed by 3 bases and J by 1 base, leaving 4 bases between them. CDR3 in amino acids: CASSPRSGNTIYF. Written as DNA, the CDR3 is TGTGCCAGCTCACCCCGGTCTGGAAACACCATATATTTT.

This chain uses TRBV4-2 with TRBJ1-5, with 9 bases that match TRBD1. Germline loops: CDR1 LGHNA, CDR2 YNFKEQ. Trimming removed 0 bases from V and 6 bases from J; junction bases left unmatched: 3. The CDR3 consists of 15 residues. The CDR3 here is CASSQEGTGFQPQHF. Written as DNA, the CDR3 is TGTGCCAGCAGCCAAGAGGGGACAGGGTTTCAGCCCCAGCATTTT.

The rearrangement links TRBV27 to TRBJ2-1; 9 positions agree with TRBD2. V dropped 2 bases and J dropped 7; count of bases not matched to a gene: 12. Per germline, CDR1 MNHEY and CDR2 SMNVEV (reference sequence). CDR3 length: 17 amino acids. CDR3 DNA: TGTGCCAGCAGTTTACAGACAGGCGGGAGGGGGGTTAATGAGCAGTTCTTC. Its protein is CASSLQTGGRGVNEQFF.

The V and J genes are TRBV7-6 and TRBJ1-2; D remains unclear. This CDR3 comprises 13 residues. V lost 6 bases, J lost 4 bases, and 12 bases lay in between. Germline CDR1 is SGHVS and CDR2 is FNYEAQ. Here the CDR3 reads CASRAVNGYGYTF. DNA of the CDR3: TGTGCCAGCAGGGCAGTGAATGGCTATGGCTACACCTTC.

The V call is TRBV12-3 or TRBV12-4, the J call TRBJ2-5; D gene uncertain. V was trimmed by 6 bases and J by 4 bases, leaving 9 bases between them. The CDR3 loop spans 12 amino acids. The CDR3 spells CASSLPRETQYF. CDR3 DNA: TGTGCCAGCAGCCTTCCCAGAGAGACCCAGTACTTC.

The chain uses TRBV19 and TRBJ1-5; the D gene is possibly TRBD1 (6 bases). CDR3 length equals 12 residues. The V end lost 9 bases, the J end lost 6 bases, and 12 bases lay between the germline ends. Germline loops: CDR1 LNHDA, CDR2 SQIVND (reference sequence). The CDR3 DNA sequence: TGTGCCAGCCTCCTGGGGGCTCAGCCCCAGCATTTT. Its translation: CASLLGAQPQHF. The variable domain in full, with the rest retrieved from reference TRBV19 and TRBJ1-5, is DGGITQSPKYLFRKEGQNVTLSCEQNLNHDAMYWYRQDPGQGLRLIYYSQIVNDFQKGDIAEGYSVSREKKESFPLTVTSAQKNPTAFYLCASLLGAQPQHFGDGTRLSIL.

The chain combines TRBV18 with TRBJ1-3, with D perhaps TRBD1 (6 bases). CDR3 length: 16 amino acids. The germline CDR1 and CDR2 sequences are KGHSH and LQKENI. V was clipped by 3 bases and J by 0 bases, with 12 bases between them. The CDR3: CASSPGQLDSGNTIYF. The CDR3 region has the DNA TGTGCCAGCTCACCCGGACAGCTAGACTCTGGAAACACCATATATTTT.

To note about this clone: Additional DNA sequences in this sample encode the identical CDR3. This sequence joins TRBV12-3 or TRBV12-4 and TRBJ2-5; D gene uncertain. This CDR3 spans 11 amino acids. V was cut by 3 bases and J by 5 bases, with 4 bases left in between. CDR3 residues: CASSLRETQYF. The CDR3 DNA sequence: TGTGCCAGCAGTTTGAGGGAGACCCAGTACTTC.

The rearrangement joins TRBV5-4 to TRBJ2-1; 7 nucleotides agree with TRBD1. The CDR3 spans 15 residues. Germline trimming cut 4 bases from V and 6 bases from J; bases unmatched to any gene: 10. The germline CDR1 and CDR2 sequences are SGHNT and YYREEE (reference sequence). CDR3 protein: CASSPDRDPSNEQFF. The CDR3 bases are TGTGCCAGCAGCCCTGACAGGGATCCTTCCAATGAGCAGTTCTTC.

The V gene is TRBV19, the J gene TRBJ2-7; 8 bases are a match to TRBD2. CDR1 and CDR2 (germline): LNHDA, SQIVND (reference sequence). The CDR3 covers 14 residues. J was trimmed by 2 bases and V by 5 bases; bases with no gene match: 5. In DNA form, the CDR3 reads TGTGCCAGTAGTTTTAGCGGGACCGCCTACGAGCAGTACTTC. Its translation: CASSFSGTAYEQYF.

V gene TRBV7-8 combines with J gene TRBJ2-6; TRBD2 aligns across 12 bases. CDR3 length: 21 residues. Germline loops: CDR1 SGHVS, CDR2 FQNEAQ. J lost 3 bases, V lost 0 bases, and 12 bases had no gene match. The CDR3 DNA follows: TGTGCCAGCAGCTTAGCGTACCTAGCGGGAGGGCCAGCTGGTGGGGCCAACGTCCTGACTTTC. This encodes CASSLAYLAGGPAGGANVLTF.

This rearrangement joins TRBV2 to TRBJ1-2; 8 bases match TRBD1. Germline CDR1 reads SNHLY; CDR2 reads FYNNEI. The V gene end was trimmed by 4 bases and the J gene end by 2 bases; junction bases not matched to a gene: 6. The CDR3 totals 15 residues. The CDR3 sequence: CASSARTGRNYGYTF. The DNA of the CDR3 is TGTGCCAGCAGTGCAAGGACAGGGCGGAACTATGGCTACACCTTC.

The chain recombines TRBV9 with TRBJ1-6; possible D gene TRBD1, 5 bases. This CDR3 spans 15 amino acids. Per the germline V gene, CDR1 is SGDLS and CDR2 is YYNGEE. V was trimmed by 0 bases and J by 8 bases, leaving 12 bases between them. In DNA, the CDR3 is TGTGCCAGCAGCGTAGGGGCACCGGGGGATTCACCCCTCCACTTT. The encoded protein is CASSVGAPGDSPLHF.

This CDR3 reads CASSLTGQGTGELFF. The CDR3 bases are TGTGCCAGCAGCTTAACGGGACAGGGTACCGGGGAGCTGTTTTTT. This chain links TRBV7-2 with TRBJ2-2; 9 nucleotides agree with TRBD1. The trim removed 2 bases at V and 5 bases at J, leaving 3 bases unmatched. The CDR3 contains 15 residues. Per germline, CDR1 SGHTA and CDR2 FQGNSA.

The CDR3 loop is CSVQGAGNTIYF. In DNA form, the CDR3 reads TGCAGCGTTCAGGGGGCTGGAAACACCATATATTTT. This chain joins TRBV29-1 and TRBJ1-3, with 7 positions matching TRBD1. The CDR3 sequence is 12 residues long. The V gene end was trimmed by 5 bases and the J gene end by 2 bases; junction bases not matched to a gene: 0. Per germline, CDR1 SQVTM and CDR2 ANQGSEA.

The chain recombines TRBV6-5 with TRBJ1-1; D not certain. Germline V gene data show CDR1 as MNHEY and CDR2 as SVGAGI. The ends were cut back, 5 bases at V and 3 bases at J, with 10 bases in the middle. The length of the CDR3 is 13 residues. Here the CDR3 DNA reads TGTGCCAGCAGTAACCAGGCTGACACTGAAGCTTTCTTT. Amino acids: CASSNQADTEAFF.

The rearrangement links TRBV30 to TRBJ1-4; possibly TRBD1 for D (6 bases). The germline gives CDR1 GTSNPN, CDR2 SVGIG (reference sequence). V lost 6 bases to trimming and J lost 3 bases, with 11 bases between them. The CDR3 totals 13 residues. CDR3 loop: CACCRGPNEKLFF. The CDR3 nucleotides are TGTGCCTGTTGCAGGGGACCTAATGAAAAACTGTTTTTT. The full variable domain, rest sourced from reference TRBV30 and TRBJ1-4, is SQTIHQWPATLVQPVGSPLSLECTVEGTSNPNLYWYRQAAGRGLQLLFYSVGIGQISSEVPQNLSASRPQDRQFILSSKKLLLSDSGFYLCACCRGPNEKLFFGSGTQLSVL.

This clone was recorded only once. Written as DNA, the CDR3 is TGTGCCAGCAGTCGCCTAGCGGGAGGGGACACCGGGGAGCTGTTTTTT. Amino acids: CASSRLAGGDTGELFF. The V and J genes are TRBV6-4 and TRBJ2-2; 12 nucleotides line up with TRBD2. The CDR3 is 16 amino acids. Trimming took 5 bases from V and 3 from J; bases not matched to a gene: 4. Germline V lookup: CDR1 MRHNA, CDR2 SNTAGT.

This chain connects TRBV30 to TRBJ1-2; D not certain. V was trimmed by 6 bases and J by 6 bases, leaving 17 bases between them. This CDR3 has 13 residues. The germline V gene encodes CDR1 GTSNPN and CDR2 SVGIG (reference sequence). The CDR3 region is CACLRPASHGYTF. CDR3 DNA sequence: TGTGCCTGCCTGAGGCCAGCTTCCCATGGCTACACCTTC.

This clone was counted once. This chain uses TRBV18 with TRBJ2-7; 7 nucleotides match TRBD2. Per germline, CDR1 KGHSH and CDR2 LQKENI. CDR3 length: 12 amino acids. V gave up 3 bases and J gave up 6 bases; unmatched junction bases: 2. DNA of the CDR3: TGTGCCAGCTCACCTCCGGGGGGCGAGCAGTACTTC. Translating it yields CASSPPGGEQYF.

The chain carries TRBV7-9 and TRBJ1-2; 7 nucleotides align to TRBD1. The V gene end was trimmed by 1 base and the J gene end by 6 bases; junction bases not matched to a gene: 5. The CDR3 spans 14 residues. Germline V gives CDR1 SEHNR, CDR2 FQNEAQ (reference sequence). CDR3 sequence: CASSLVRQGDGYTF. The CDR3 nucleotides read TGTGCCAGCAGCTTAGTCAGACAGGGTGATGGCTACACCTTC.

The chain links TRBV7-3 to TRBJ2-2; TRBD1 aligns across 11 bases. Germline assignment: CDR1 SGHTA and CDR2 FQGTGA. Trimming removed 5 bases from V and 5 bases from J; junction bases left unmatched: 1. The CDR3 sequence is 14 residues long. CDR3 in DNA: TGTGCCAGCAGCCGGGACAGGGGGACCGGGGAGCTGTTTTTT. Its protein product is CASSRDRGTGELFF.

This clone has just one count. The chain is built from TRBV15 and TRBJ2-7; TRBD1 agrees at 9 bases. V was pared by 5 bases and J by 5 bases, with 16 bases of the junction left unmatched. Germline CDR1 is LNHNV and CDR2 is YYDKDF (reference sequence). The CDR3 spans 17 residues. CDR3 bases: TGTGCCACCAGCCCTTCTCTTAGCCCCGGACAGGGGAACGAGCAGTACTTC. The encoded protein is CATSPSLSPGQGNEQYF.

This clone appeared once. The rearrangement links TRBV12-3 or TRBV12-4 to TRBJ2-7; tentatively, D is TRBD2 (6 bases). Trimming cost V 8 bases and J 3 bases, with 11 bases left between them. CDR3 length equals 12 residues. For the CDR3, the DNA is TGTGCCAGCCTCGGCGGGAACTACGAGCAGTACTTC. This encodes CASLGGNYEQYF.